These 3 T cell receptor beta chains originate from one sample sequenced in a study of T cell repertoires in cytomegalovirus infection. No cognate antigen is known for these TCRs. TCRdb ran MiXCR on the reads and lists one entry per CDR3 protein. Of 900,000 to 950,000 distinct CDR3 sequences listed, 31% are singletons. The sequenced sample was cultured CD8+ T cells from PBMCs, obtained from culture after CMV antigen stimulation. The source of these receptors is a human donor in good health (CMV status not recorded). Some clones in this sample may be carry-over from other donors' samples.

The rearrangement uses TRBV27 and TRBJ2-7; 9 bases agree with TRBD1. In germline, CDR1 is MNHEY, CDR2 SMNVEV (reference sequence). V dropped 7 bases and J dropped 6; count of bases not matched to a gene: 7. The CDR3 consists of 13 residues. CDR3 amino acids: CASTSGTGLEQYV. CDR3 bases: TGTGCCAGCACCTCCGGGACAGGGCTCGAGCAGTACGTC.

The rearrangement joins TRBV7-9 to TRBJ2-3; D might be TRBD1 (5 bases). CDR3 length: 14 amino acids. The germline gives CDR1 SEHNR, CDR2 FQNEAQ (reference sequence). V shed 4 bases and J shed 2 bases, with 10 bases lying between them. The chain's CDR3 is CASSSRDLTDTQYF. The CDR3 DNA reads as TGTGCCAGCAGCTCCAGGGATCTCACAGATACGCAGTATTTT.

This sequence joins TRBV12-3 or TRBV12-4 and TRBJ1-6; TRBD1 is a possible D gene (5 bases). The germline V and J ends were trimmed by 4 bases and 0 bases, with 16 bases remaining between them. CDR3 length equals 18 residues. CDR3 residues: CASSSLPGGSSYNSPLHF. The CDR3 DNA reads TGTGCCAGCAGTTCCCTCCCCGGGGGGAGCTCCTATAATTCACCCCTCCACTTT.